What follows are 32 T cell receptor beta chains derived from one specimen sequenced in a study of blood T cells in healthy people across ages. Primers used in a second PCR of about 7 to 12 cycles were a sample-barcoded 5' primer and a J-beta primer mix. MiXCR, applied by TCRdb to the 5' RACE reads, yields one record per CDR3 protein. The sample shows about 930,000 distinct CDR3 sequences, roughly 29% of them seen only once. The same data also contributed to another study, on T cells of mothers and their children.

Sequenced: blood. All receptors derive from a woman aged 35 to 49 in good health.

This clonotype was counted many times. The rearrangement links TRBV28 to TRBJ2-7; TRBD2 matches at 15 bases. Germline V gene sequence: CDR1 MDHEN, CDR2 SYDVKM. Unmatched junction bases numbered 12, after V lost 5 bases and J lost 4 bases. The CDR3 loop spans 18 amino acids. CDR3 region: CASSRNSGLAGGPYEQYF. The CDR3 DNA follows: TGTGCCAGCAGTCGAAACAGCGGACTAGCGGGGGGGCCGTACGAGCAGTACTTC.

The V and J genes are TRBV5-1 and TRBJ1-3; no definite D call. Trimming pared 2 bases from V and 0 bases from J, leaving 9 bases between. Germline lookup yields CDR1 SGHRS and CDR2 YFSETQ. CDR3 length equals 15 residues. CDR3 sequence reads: CASSLDVFSGNTIYF. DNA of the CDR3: TGCGCCAGCAGCTTAGATGTGTTCTCTGGAAACACCATATATTTT.

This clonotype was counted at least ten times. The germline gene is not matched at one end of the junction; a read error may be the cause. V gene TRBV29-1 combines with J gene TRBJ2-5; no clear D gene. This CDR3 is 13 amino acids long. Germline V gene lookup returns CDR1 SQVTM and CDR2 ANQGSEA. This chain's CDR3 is CSVVRLGQGTQYF. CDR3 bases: TGCAGCGTTGTCCGACTTGGGCAAGGGACCCAGTACTTC. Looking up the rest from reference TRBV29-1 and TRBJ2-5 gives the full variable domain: SAVISQKPSRDICQRGTSLTIQCQVDSQVTMMFWYRQQPGQSLTLIATANQGSEATYESGFVIDKFPISRPNLTFSTLTVSNMSPEDSSIYLCSVVRLGQGTQYFGPGTRLLVL.

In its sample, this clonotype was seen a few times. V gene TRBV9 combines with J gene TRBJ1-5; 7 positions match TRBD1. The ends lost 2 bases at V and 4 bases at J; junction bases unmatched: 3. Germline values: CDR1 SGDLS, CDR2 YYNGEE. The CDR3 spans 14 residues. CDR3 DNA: TGTGCCAGCAGCGTTCAGGGGGGGAATCAGCCCCAGCATTTT. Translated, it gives CASSVQGGNQPQHF.

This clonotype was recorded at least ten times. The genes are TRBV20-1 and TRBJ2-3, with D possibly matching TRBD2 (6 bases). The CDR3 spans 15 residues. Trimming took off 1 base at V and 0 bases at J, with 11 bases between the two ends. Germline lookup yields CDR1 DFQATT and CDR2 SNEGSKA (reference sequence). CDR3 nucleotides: TGCAGTGCTAGAGTTGGGAGGACTAGCACAGATACGCAGTATTTT. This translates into CSARVGRTSTDTQYF.

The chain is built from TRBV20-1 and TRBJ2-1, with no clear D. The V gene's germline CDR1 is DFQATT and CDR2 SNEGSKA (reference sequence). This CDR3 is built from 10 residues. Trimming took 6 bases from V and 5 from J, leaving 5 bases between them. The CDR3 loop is CSATNNEQFF. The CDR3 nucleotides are TGCAGTGCCACGAACAATGAGCAGTTCTTC.

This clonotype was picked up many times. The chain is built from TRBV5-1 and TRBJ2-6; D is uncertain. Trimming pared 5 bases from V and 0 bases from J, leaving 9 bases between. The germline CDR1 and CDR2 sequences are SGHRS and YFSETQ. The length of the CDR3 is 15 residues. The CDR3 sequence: CASRLDFSGANVLTF. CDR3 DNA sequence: TGCGCCAGCAGATTAGACTTCTCTGGGGCCAACGTCCTGACTTTC.

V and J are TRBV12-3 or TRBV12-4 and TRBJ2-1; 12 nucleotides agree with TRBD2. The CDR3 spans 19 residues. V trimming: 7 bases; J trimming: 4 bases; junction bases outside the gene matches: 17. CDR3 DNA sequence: TGTGCCAGCACTCTCCTCCGGCTAGCGGGGGGGTTCACGTACAATGAGCAGTTCTTC. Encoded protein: CASTLLRLAGGFTYNEQFF.

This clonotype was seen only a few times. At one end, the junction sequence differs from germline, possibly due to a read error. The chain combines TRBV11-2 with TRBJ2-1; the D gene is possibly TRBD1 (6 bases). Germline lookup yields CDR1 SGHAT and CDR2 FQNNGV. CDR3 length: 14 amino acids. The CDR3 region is CASSFLGAYSEQFF. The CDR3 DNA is TGCGCCAGCAGCTTTTTGGGGGCCTACAGTGAGCAGTTCTTC.

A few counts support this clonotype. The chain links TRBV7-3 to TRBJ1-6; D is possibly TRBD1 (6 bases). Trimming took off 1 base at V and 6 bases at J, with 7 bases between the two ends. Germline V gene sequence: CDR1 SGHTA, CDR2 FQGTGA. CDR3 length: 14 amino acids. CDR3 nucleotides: TGTGCCAGCAGCTTAAGGGGGCCTAATTCACCCCTCCACTTT. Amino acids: CASSLRGPNSPLHF.

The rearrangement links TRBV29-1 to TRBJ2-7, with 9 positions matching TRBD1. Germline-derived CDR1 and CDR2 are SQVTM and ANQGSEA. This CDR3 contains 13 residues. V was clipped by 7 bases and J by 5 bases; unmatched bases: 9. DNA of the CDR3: TGCAGCGGATTTTCGGGACAGGGCAACGAGCAGTACTTC. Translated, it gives CSGFSGQGNEQYF.

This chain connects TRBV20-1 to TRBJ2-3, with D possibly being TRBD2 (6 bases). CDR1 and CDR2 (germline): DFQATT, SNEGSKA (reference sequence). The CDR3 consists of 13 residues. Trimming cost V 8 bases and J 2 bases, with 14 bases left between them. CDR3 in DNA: TGCAGTCAGCCGGGACTTATCACAGATACGCAGTATTTT. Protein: CSQPGLITDTQYF.

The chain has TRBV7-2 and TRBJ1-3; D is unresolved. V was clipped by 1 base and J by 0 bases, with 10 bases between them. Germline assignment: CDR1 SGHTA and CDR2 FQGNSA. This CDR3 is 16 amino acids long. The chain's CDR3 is CASSLEPPLSGNTIYF. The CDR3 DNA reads TGTGCCAGCAGCTTAGAACCGCCACTCTCTGGAAACACCATATATTTT. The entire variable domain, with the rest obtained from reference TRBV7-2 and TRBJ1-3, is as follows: GAGVSQSPSNKVTEKGKDVELRCDPISGHTALYWYRQSLGQGLEFLIYFQGNSAPDKSGLPSDRFSAERTGGSVSTLTIQRTQQEDSAVYLCASSLEPPLSGNTIYFGEGSWLTVV.

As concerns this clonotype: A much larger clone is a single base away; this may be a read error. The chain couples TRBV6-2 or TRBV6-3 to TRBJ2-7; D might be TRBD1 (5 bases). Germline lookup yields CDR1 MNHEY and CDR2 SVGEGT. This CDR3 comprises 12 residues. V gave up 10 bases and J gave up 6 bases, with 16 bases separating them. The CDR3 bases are TGTGCCACACAGGAGTCGCGCTCCGAGCAGTACTTC. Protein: CATQESRSEQYF.

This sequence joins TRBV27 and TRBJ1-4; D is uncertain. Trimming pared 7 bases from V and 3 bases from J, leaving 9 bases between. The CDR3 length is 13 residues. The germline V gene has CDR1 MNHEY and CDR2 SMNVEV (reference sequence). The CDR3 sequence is CASMAYSNEKLFF. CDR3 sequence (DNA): TGTGCCAGCATGGCGTATTCTAATGAAAAACTGTTTTTT.

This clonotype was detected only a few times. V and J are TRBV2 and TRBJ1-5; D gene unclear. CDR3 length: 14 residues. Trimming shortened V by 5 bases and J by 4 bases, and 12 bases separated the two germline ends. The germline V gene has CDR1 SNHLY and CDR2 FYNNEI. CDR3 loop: CASSSGRANQPQHF. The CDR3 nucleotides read TGTGCCAGCAGTAGCGGGAGGGCTAATCAGCCCCAGCATTTT. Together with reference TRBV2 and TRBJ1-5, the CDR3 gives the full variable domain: EPEVTQTPSHQVTQMGQEVILRCVPISNHLYFYWYRQILGQKVEFLVSFYNNEISEKSEIFDDQFSVERPDGSNFTLKIRSTKLEDSAMYFCASSSGRANQPQHFGDGTRLSIL.

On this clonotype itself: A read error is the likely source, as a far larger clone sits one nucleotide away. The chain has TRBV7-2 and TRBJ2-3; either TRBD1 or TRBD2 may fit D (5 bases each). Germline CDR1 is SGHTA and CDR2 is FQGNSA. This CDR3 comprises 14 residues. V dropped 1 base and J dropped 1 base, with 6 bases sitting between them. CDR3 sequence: CASSLGDGTDTQYF. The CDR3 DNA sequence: TGTGCCAGCAGCTTAGGGGACGGCACAGATACGCAGTATTTT.

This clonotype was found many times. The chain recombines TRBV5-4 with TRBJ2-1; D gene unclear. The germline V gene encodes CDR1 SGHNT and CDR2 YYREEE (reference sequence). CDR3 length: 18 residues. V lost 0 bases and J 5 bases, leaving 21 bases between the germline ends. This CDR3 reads CASSLAYVTGSDNNEQFF. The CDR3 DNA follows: TGTGCCAGCAGCTTGGCCTACGTCACGGGCTCTGACAACAATGAGCAGTTCTTC.

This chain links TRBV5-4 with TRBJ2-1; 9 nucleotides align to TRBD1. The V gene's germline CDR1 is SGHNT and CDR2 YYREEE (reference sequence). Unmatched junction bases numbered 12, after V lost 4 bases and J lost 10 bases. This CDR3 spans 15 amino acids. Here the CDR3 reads CASSEKTGGFREQFF. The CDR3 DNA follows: TGTGCCAGCAGCGAGAAGACAGGGGGTTTTAGGGAGCAGTTCTTC.

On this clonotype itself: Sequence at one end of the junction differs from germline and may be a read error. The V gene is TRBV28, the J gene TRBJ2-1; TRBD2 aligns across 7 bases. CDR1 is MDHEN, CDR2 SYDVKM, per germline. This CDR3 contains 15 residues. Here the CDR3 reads CASKPHGTTYNERFF. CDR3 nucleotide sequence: TGTGCCAGCAAGCCCCACGGGACTACCTACAATGAGCGGTTCTTC.

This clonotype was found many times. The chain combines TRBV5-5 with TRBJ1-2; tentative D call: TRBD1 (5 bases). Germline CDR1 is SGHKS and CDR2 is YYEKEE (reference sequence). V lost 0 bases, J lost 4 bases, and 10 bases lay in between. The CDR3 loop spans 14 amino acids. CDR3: CASSLALGVYGYTF. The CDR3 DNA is TGTGCCAGCAGCTTGGCCTTAGGGGTCTATGGCTACACCTTC.

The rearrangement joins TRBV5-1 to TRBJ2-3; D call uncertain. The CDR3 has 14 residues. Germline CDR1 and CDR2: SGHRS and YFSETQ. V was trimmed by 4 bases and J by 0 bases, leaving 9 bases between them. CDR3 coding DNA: TGCGCCAGCAGCCCGGTTGGGAGCACAGATACGCAGTATTTT. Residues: CASSPVGSTDTQYF.

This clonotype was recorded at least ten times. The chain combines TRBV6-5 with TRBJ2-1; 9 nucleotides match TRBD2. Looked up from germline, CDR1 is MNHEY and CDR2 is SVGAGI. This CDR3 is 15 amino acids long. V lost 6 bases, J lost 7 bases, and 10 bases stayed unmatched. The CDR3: CASSLVLAGANEQFF. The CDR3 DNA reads TGTGCCAGCAGCCTAGTGTTAGCGGGGGCGAATGAGCAGTTCTTC.

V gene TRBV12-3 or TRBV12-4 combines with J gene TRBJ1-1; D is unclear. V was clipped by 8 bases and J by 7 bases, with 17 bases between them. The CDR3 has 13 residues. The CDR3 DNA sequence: TGTGCCAGCGGTTCAGTACCCGGAGGTGAAGCTTTCTTT. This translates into CASGSVPGGEAFF.

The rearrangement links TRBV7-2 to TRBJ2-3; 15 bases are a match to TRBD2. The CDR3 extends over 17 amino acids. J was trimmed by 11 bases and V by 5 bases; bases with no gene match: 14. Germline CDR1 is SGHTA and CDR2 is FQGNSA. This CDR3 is CASSTGLAGGPTRVQYF. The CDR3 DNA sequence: TGTGCCAGCAGCACTGGACTAGCGGGGGGGCCGACAAGGGTGCAGTATTTT.

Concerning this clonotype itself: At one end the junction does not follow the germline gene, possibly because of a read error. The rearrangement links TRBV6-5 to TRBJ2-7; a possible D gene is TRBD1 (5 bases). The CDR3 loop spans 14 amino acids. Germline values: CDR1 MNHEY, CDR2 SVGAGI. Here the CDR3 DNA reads TGCGCCTGCAGTTATAGGGGCGGCCCCTACGAGCAGTACTTC. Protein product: CACSYRGGPYEQYF.

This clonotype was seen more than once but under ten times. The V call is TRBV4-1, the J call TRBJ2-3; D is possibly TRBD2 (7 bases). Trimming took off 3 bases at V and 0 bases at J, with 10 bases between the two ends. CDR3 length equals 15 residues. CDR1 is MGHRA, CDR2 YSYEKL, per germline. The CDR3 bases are TGCGCCAGCAGCCAGCGGGGGCCAAGCACAGATACGCAGTATTTT. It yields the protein CASSQRGPSTDTQYF.

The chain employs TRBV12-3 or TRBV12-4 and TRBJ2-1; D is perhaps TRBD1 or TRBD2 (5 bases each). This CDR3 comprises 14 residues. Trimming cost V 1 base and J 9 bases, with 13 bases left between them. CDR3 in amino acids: CASSLVQRGGEQFF. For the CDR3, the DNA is TGTGCCAGCAGTTTAGTCCAACGGGGCGGTGAGCAGTTCTTC.

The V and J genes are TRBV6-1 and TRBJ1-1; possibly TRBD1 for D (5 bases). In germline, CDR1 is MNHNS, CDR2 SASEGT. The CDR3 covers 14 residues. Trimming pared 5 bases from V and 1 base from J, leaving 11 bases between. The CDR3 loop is CASSSRGSNTEAFF. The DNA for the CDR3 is TGTGCCAGCAGTAGTAGGGGTTCGAACACTGAAGCTTTCTTT.

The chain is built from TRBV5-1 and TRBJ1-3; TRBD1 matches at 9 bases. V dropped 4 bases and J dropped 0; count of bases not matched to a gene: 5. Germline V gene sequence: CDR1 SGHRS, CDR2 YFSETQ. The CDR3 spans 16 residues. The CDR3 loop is CASSPGTGLSGNTIYF. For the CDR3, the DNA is TGCGCCAGCAGCCCCGGGACAGGGCTCTCTGGAAACACCATATATTTT. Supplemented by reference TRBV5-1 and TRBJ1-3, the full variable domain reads KAGVTQTPRYLIKTRGQQVTLSCSPISGHRSVSWYQQTPGQGLQFLFEYFSETQRNKGNFPGRFSGRQFSNSRSEMNVSTLELGDSALYLCASSPGTGLSGNTIYFGEGSWLTVV.

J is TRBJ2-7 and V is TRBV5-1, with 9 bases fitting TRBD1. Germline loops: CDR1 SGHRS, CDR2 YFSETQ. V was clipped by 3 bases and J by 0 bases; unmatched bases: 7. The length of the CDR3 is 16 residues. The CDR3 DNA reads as TGCGCCAGCAGCTCAGCCGGGACAGGGAGCTCCTACGAGCAGTACTTC. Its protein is CASSSAGTGSSYEQYF.

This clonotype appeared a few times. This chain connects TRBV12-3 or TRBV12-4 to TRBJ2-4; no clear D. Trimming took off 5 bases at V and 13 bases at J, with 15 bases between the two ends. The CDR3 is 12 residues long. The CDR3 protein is CASSRGLDEQYF. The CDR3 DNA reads TGTGCCAGCAGTCGCGGTTTAGATGAGCAGTACTTC.